The present TCR beta chain was sequenced within a study of response to subunit inactivated influenza vaccine. The CDR3 is 14 residues long. Germline CDR1 is DFQATT and CDR2 is SNEGSKA (reference sequence). The V and J ends lost 1 base and 4 bases respectively, with 12 bases between them. This clonotype was counted between two and nine times. One entry per CDR3 protein, called by TCRdb with MiXCR from the RT-PCR reads. The sample carries 500,000 to 600,000 distinct CDR3 sequences, approximately 10% recorded once. This same sample was also part of a study on T cells expressing NK-cell markers. As reported in that work: It was by 5'RACE template switching with UMIs that TCR beta cDNA was made.

The material sequenced was PBMCs from blood, taken on the day of vaccination. The rearrangement uses TRBV20-1 and TRBJ2-3, with D perhaps given as TRBD1 or TRBD2 (7 bases each). This TCR was recovered from a man aged 45-65 years who received an inactivated influenza vaccine. CDR3 sequence: CSARVGGGADTQYF. CDR3 coding DNA: TGCAGTGCTAGAGTGGGAGGGGGCGCAGATACGCAGTATTTT.